Presented here are 3 T cell receptor beta chains from one specimen sequenced in a study of T-cell memory formation after mild COVID-19 (TCRdb year 2021). Libraries were prepared through 5' RACE. The data were produced on an Illumina NovaSeq 6000. TCRdb passed the public sequencing reads through fastp at Q25 and MiXCR, retaining productive beta sequences. Every CDR3 protein is listed once, alongside the most common genes and DNA of its rows. The sample includes hundreds of thousands of distinct CDR3 sequences, with 25% to 30% observed a single time. The ten largest clones take up approximately 12% of the sample. The sample comprised PBMCs or a T cell subset sorted from them (not recorded which). The source is an adult woman who had mild COVID-19 (a few samples of this study predate the infection). The sample titles of this study are shuffled in the database, so cell type and time point are left out; the donor was told from shared clones.

In DNA form, the CDR3 reads TGTGCCAGCAGCCAAGGACTAGCCCGCGAGCAGTACTTC. Translated: CASSQGLAREQYF. This chain uses TRBV3-1 with TRBJ2-7; 7 nucleotides align to TRBD2. The CDR3 totals 13 residues. The junction had 3 bases not matched to a gene; V was cut back by 1 base and J by 6 bases. CDR1 LGHDT and CDR2 YNNKEL come from the germline V gene (reference sequence).

The chain joins TRBV7-3 to TRBJ1-6; no clear D. CDR3 size: 16 residues. Trimming left V 1 base short and J 9 bases short, with 16 bases between. In germline, CDR1 is SGHTA, CDR2 FQGTGA. CDR3 residues: CASSLMGAVGSSPLHF. The CDR3 nucleotides read TGTGCCAGCAGCTTAATGGGAGCAGTGGGGAGTTCACCCCTCCACTTT.

The chain recombines TRBV7-9 with TRBJ2-2; D is unresolved. This CDR3 comprises 13 residues. Deletions cut 8 bases from V and 5 bases from J, with 12 bases between. Germline CDR1 reads SEHNR; CDR2 reads FQNEAQ (reference sequence). The CDR3 reads CASRIAWTGELFF. The CDR3 coding sequence is TGTGCCAGCCGAATAGCCTGGACCGGGGAGCTGTTTTTT.